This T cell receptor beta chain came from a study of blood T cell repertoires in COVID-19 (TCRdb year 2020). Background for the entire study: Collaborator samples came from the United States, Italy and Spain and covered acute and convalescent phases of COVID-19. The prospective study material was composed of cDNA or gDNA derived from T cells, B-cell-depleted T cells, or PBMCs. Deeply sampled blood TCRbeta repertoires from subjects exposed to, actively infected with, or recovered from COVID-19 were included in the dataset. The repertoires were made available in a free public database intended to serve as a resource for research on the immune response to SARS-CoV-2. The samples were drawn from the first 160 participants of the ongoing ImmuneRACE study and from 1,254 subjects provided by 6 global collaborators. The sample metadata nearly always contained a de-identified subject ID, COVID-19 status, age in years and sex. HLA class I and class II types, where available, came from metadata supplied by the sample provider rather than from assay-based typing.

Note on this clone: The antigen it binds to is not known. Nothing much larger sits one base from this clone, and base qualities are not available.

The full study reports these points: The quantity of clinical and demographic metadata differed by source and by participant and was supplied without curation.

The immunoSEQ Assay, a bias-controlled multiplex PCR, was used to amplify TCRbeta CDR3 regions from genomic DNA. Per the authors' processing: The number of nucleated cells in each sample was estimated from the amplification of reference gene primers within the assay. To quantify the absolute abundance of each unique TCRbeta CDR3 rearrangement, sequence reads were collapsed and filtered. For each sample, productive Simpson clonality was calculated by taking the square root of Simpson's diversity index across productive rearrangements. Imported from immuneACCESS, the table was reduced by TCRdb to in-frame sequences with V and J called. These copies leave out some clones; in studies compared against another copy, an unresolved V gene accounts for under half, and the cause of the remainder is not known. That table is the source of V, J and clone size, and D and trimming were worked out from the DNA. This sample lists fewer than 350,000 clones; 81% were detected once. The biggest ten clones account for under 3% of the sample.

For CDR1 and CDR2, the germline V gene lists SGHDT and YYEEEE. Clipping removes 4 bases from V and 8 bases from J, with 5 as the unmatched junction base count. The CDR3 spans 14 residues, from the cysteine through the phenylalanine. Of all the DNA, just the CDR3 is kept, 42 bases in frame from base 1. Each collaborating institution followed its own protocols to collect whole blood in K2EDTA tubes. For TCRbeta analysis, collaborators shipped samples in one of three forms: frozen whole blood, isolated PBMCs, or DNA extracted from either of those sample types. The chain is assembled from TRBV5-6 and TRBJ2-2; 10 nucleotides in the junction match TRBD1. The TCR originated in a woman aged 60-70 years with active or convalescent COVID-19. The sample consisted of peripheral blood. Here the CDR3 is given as CASSTGTGAGELFF. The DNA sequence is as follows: TGTGCCAGCAGCACCGGGACAGGGGCGGGGGAGCTGTTTTTT.